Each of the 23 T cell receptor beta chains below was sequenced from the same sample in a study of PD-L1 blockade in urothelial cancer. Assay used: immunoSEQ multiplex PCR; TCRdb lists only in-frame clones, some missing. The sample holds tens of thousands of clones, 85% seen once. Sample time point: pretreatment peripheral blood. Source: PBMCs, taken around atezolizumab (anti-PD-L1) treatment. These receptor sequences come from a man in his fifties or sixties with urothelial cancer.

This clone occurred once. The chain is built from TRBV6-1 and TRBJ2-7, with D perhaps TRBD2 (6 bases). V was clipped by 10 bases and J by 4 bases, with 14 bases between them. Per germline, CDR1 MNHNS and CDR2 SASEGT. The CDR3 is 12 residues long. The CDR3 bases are TGTGCCACGACATGGGGACTGTACGAGCAGTACTTC. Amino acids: CATTWGLYEQYF.

The CDR3, as DNA: TGTGCCAGCAGTAGACAGGGAGACAGCTCCTACAATGAGCAGTTCTTC. Residues: CASSRQGDSSYNEQFF. The V gene is TRBV2, the J gene TRBJ2-1; 7 positions agree with TRBD1. This CDR3 comprises 16 residues. CDR1 and CDR2 (germline): SNHLY, FYNNEI. V lost 5 bases and J lost 0; bases outside the gene matches: 7. Variable domain in full (rest from reference TRBV2 and TRBJ2-1): EPEVTQTPSHQVTQMGQEVILRCVPISNHLYFYWYRQILGQKVEFLVSFYNNEISEKSEIFDDQFSVERPDGSNFTLKIRSTKLEDSAMYFCASSRQGDSSYNEQFFGPGTRLTVL.

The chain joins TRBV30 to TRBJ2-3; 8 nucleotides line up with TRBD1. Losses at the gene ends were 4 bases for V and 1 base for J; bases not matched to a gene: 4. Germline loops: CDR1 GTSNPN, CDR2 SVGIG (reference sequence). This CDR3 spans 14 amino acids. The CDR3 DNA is TGTGCCTGGACCCTGGGACAGGGCACAGATACGCAGTATTTT. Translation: CAWTLGQGTDTQYF. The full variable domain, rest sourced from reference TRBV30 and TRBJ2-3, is SQTIHQWPATLVQPVGSPLSLECTVEGTSNPNLYWYRQAAGRGLQLLFYSVGIGQISSEVPQNLSASRPQDRQFILSSKKLLLSDSGFYLCAWTLGQGTDTQYFGPGTRLTVL.

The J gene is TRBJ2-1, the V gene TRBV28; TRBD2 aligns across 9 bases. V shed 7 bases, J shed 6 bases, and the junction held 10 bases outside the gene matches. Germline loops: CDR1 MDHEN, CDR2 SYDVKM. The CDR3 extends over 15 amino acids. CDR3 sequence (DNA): TGTGCCAGCACCTCCGTGGCGGGAGGGCTCAATGAGCAGTTCTTC. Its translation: CASTSVAGGLNEQFF.

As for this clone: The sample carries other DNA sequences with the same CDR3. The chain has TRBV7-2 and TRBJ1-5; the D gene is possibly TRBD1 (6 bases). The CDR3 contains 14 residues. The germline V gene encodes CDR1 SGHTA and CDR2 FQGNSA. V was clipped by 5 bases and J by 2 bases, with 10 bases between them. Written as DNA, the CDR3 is TGTGCCAGCAGCCCCCGGACAGGCAATCAGCCCCAGCATTTT. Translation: CASSPRTGNQPQHF. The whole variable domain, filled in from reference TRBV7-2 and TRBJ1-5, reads GAGVSQSPSNKVTEKGKDVELRCDPISGHTALYWYRQSLGQGLEFLIYFQGNSAPDKSGLPSDRFSAERTGGSVSTLTIQRTQQEDSAVYLCASSPRTGNQPQHFGDGTRLSIL.

Here the CDR3 DNA reads TGCGCCAGCAGCGTAGCGGGTGACAATGAGCAGTTCTTC. Translated: CASSVAGDNEQFF. J is TRBJ2-1 and V is TRBV10-1; 7 positions agree with TRBD2. CDR1 is WNHNN and CDR2 is SYGVQD in the germline V gene (reference sequence). V gave up 6 bases and J gave up 5 bases; unmatched junction bases: 4. The CDR3 contains 13 residues.

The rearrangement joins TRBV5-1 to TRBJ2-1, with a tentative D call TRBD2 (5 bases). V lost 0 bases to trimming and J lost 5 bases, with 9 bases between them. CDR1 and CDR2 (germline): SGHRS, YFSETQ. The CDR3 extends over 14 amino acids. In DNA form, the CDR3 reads TGCGCCAGCAGCTTGGAGTGGCGGGACAATGAGCAGTTCTTC. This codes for CASSLEWRDNEQFF.

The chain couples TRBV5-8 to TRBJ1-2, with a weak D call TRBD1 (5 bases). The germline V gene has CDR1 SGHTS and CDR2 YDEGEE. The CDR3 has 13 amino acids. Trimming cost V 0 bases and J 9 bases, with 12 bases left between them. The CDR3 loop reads CASSLVTALRYTF. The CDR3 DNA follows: TGTGCCAGCAGCTTGGTGACAGCCCTTCGCTACACCTTC. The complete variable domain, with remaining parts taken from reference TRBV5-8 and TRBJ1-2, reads EAGVTQSPTHLIKTRGQQATLRCSPISGHTSVYWYQQALGLGLQFLLWYDEGEERNRGNFPPRFSGRQFPNYSSELNVNALELEDSALYLCASSLVTALRYTFGSGTRLTVV.

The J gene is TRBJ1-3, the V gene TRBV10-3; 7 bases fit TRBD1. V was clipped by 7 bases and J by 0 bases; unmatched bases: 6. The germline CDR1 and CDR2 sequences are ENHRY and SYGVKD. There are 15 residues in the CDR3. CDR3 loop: CAIKQGLLSGNTIYF. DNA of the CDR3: TGTGCCATCAAACAGGGGCTACTCTCTGGAAACACCATATATTTT.

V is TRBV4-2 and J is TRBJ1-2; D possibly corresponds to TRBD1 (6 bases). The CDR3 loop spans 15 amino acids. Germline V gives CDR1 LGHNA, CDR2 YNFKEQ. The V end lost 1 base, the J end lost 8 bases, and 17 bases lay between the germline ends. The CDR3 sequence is CASSQVPAGGPGYTF. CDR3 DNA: TGTGCCAGCAGCCAAGTCCCCGCCGGGGGGCCGGGCTACACCTTC.

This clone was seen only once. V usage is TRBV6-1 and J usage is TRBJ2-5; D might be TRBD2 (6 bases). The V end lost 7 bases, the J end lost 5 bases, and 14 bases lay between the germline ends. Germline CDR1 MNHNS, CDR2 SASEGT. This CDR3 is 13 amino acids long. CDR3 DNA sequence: TGTGCCAGCATGCGTTACGGGAGTGAGACCCAGTACTTC. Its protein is CASMRYGSETQYF.

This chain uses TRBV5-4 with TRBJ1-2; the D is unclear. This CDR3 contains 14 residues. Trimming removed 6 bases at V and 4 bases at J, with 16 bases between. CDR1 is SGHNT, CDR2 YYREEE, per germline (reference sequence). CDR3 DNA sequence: TGTGCCAGCACCGTTAGGAGGCAGTCCTATGGCTACACCTTC. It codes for CASTVRRQSYGYTF. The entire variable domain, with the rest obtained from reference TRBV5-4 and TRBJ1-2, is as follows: ETGVTQSPTHLIKTRGQQVTLRCSSQSGHNTVSWYQQALGQGPQFIFQYYREEENGRGNFPPRFSGLQFPNYSSELNVNALELDDSALYLCASTVRRQSYGYTFGSGTRLTVV.

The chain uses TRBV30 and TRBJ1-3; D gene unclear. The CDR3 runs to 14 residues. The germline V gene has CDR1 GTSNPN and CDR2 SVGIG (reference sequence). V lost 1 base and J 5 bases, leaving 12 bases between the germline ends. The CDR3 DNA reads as TGTGCCTGGAGTGGAGGTGTTTGGAGAAACACCATATATTTT. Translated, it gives CAWSGGVWRNTIYF.

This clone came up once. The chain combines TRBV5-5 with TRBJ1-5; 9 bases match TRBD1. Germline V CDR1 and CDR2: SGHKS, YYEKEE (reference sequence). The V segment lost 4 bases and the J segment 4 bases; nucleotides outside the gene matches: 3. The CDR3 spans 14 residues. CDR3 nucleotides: TGTGCCAGCAGCGCCGGGACAGGGAATCAGCCCCAGCATTTT. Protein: CASSAGTGNQPQHF.

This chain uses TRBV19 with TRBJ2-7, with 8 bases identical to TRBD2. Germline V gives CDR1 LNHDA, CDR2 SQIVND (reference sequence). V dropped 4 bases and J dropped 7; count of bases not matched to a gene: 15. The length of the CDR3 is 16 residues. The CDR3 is CASSSPRPAGVGEQYF. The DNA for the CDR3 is TGTGCCAGTAGTAGCCCCCGGCCAGCGGGAGTGGGTGAGCAGTACTTC.

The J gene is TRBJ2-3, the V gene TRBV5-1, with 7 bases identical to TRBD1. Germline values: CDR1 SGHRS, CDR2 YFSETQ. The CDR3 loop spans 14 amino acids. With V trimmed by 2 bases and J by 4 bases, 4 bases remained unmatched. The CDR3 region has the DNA TGCGCCAGCAGCTTCTCTCAGGGGGCAGATACGCAGTATTTT. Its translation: CASSFSQGADTQYF.

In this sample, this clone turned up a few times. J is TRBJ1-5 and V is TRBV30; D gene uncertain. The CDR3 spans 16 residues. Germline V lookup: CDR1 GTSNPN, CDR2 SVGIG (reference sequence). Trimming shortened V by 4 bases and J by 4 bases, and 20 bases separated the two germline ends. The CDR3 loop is CAWTPPWHTSNQPQHF. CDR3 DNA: TGTGCCTGGACTCCTCCCTGGCACACCTCTAATCAGCCCCAGCATTTT.

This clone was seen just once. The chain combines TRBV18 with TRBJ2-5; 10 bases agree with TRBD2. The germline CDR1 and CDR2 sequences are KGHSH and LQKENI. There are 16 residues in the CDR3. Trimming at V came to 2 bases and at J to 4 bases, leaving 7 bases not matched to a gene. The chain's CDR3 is CASSPTLAGAGETQYF. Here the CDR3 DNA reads TGTGCCAGCTCACCAACGCTAGCGGGAGCTGGAGAGACCCAGTACTTC.

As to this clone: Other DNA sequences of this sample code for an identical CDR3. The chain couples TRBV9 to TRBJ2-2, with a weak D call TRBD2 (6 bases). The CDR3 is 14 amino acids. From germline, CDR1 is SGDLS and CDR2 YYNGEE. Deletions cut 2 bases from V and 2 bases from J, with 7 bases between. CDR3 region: CASSVSGNTGELFF. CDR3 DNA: TGTGCCAGCAGCGTTAGCGGAAACACCGGGGAGCTGTTTTTT.

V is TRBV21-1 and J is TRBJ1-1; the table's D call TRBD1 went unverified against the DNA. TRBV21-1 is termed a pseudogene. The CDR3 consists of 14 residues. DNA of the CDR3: TGTGCCAGCAGCAGGACAGGAATGAACACTGAAGCTTTCTTT. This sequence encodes CASSRTGMNTEAFF.

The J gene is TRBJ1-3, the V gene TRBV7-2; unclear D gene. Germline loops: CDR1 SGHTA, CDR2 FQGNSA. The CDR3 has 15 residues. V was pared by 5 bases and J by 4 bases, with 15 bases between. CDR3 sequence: CASSPTGGSGNTIYF. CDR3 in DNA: TGTGCCAGCAGCCCGACGGGTGGGTCCGGAAACACCATATATTTT. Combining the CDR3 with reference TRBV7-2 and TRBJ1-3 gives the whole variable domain GAGVSQSPSNKVTEKGKDVELRCDPISGHTALYWYRQSLGQGLEFLIYFQGNSAPDKSGLPSDRFSAERTGGSVSTLTIQRTQQEDSAVYLCASSPTGGSGNTIYFGEGSWLTVV.

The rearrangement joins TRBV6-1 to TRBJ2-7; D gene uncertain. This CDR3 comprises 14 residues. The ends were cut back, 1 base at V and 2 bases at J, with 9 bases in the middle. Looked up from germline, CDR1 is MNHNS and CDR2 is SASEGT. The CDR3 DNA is TGTGCCAGCAGTGAAGAGAGGCTAGCCTACGAGCAGTACTTC. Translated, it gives CASSEERLAYEQYF.

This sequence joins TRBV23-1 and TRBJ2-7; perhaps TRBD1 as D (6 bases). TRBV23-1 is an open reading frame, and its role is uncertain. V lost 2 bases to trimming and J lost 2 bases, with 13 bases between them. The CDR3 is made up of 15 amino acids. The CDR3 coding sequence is TGCGCCAGCAGTCAAGTGAGCAGGGGCCCCTACGAGCAGTACTTC. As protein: CASSQVSRGPYEQYF.